The 7 T cell receptor beta chains below were found in one sample sequenced in a study of early T cells in non-severe SARS-CoV-2 infection (TCRdb year 2021). Libraries were constructed by 5' RACE. TCRdb records NextSeq 500 as the sequencer. Using fastp at Q25 and MiXCR, TCRdb reprocessed the public reads and kept productive beta chains. Each entry is one CDR3 protein sequence, shown with its most common DNA and genes. This sample comprises about 64,000 distinct CDR3 sequences, about an eighth of them detected only once. 4% to 4.5% of the sample belongs to the ten largest clones. Sequenced material: whole blood. Every receptor here comes from an adult who was a healthcare worker with PCR-confirmed SARS-CoV-2 infection or an uninfected control (not recorded which).

This chain uses TRBV10-3 with TRBJ2-3, with TRBD1 matching 10 bases. The ends lost 8 bases at V and 0 bases at J; junction bases unmatched: 11. CDR3 size: 17 residues. CDR1 and CDR2 (germline): ENHRY, SYGVKD. CDR3 protein: CAIRGDRGLGSTDTQYF. In DNA form, the CDR3 reads TGTGCCATCCGGGGGGACAGGGGCTTGGGAAGCACAGATACGCAGTATTTT.

This clonotype was observed a handful of times. The rearrangement joins TRBV7-9 to TRBJ2-7; 7 positions agree with TRBD1. This CDR3 region has 14 residues. The V segment lost 4 bases and the J segment 3 bases; nucleotides outside the gene matches: 6. CDR1 SEHNR and CDR2 FQNEAQ come from the germline V gene (reference sequence). The CDR3: CASSSDRFNYEQYF. The CDR3 DNA reads as TGTGCCAGCAGCTCGGACAGGTTCAACTACGAGCAGTACTTC.

This rearrangement joins TRBV7-9 to TRBJ1-6; D is possibly TRBD1 (6 bases). Germline loops: CDR1 SEHNR, CDR2 FQNEAQ (reference sequence). This CDR3 has 15 residues. Deletions cut 4 bases from V and 7 bases from J, with 14 bases between. The CDR3 coding sequence is TGTGCCAGCAGCTCCGAGACAGGCTGGAATTCACCCCTCCACTTT. This translates into CASSSETGWNSPLHF.

The chain is built from TRBV5-4 and TRBJ2-2, with TRBD2 matching 12 bases. Germline lookup yields CDR1 SGHNT and CDR2 YYREEE (reference sequence). This CDR3 has 17 residues. V shed 6 bases and J 0 bases; nucleotides not matched to a gene: 6. The CDR3 region has the DNA TGTGCCAGCACGCCTAGCGGGGGGGCCGCGAACACCGGGGAGCTGTTTTTT. It yields the protein CASTPSGGAANTGELFF. The full variable domain, in which reference TRBV5-4 and TRBJ2-2 provide the parts outside the CDR3, is ETGVTQSPTHLIKTRGQQVTLRCSSQSGHNTVSWYQQALGQGPQFIFQYYREEENGRGNFPPRFSGLQFPNYSSELNVNALELDDSALYLCASTPSGGAANTGELFFGEGSRLTVL.

The V call is TRBV5-1, the J call TRBJ2-7, with D unresolved. This CDR3 contains 15 residues. Germline CDR1 SGHRS, CDR2 YFSETQ. V gave up 0 bases and J gave up 0 bases, with 10 bases separating them. CDR3 residues: CASSLGVASSYEQYF. CDR3 DNA: TGCGCCAGCAGCTTGGGGGTGGCTAGCTCCTACGAGCAGTACTTC.

In this sample, this clonotype turned up many times. The chain is built from TRBV29-1 and TRBJ1-2; 7 bases map to TRBD1. V was clipped by 5 bases and J by 14 bases; unmatched bases: 14. Germline loops: CDR1 SQVTM, CDR2 ANQGSEA. The CDR3 spans 12 residues. CDR3 protein: CSVPLGGGQNTF. CDR3 coding DNA: TGCAGCGTTCCCCTCGGGGGGGGACAGAATACCTTC. Based on the CDR3 plus reference TRBV29-1 and TRBJ1-2, the full variable domain is SAVISQKPSRDICQRGTSLTIQCQVDSQVTMMFWYRQQPGQSLTLIATANQGSEATYESGFVIDKFPISRPNLTFSTLTVSNMSPEDSSIYLCSVPLGGGQNTFGSGTRLTVV.

The CDR3 region is CASGPGSQETQYF. For the CDR3, the DNA is TGTGCTAGTGGACCGGGTTCCCAAGAGACCCAGTACTTC. The chain combines TRBV12-5 with TRBJ2-5; no definite D call. Per germline, CDR1 LGHNT and CDR2 FRNRAP. V was cut by 6 bases and J by 1 base, with 9 bases left in between. The CDR3 covers 13 residues.